These 19 T cell receptor beta chains came from one sample sequenced in a study of cytomegalovirus exposure and HLA in healthy donors. Only in-frame clones appear in the TCRdb table, and some are missing; sequencing was by immunoSEQ multiplex PCR. The table records roughly 260,000 clones, roughly 89% of them present only once. Sequencing was carried out using PBMCs. These receptors originate from a man in his late teens or twenties in good health and CMV-seronegative.

The chain recombines TRBV4-1 with TRBJ1-4; D remains unclear. Germline V gene data show CDR1 as MGHRA and CDR2 as YSYEKL. CDR3 length equals 15 residues. V was shortened by 5 bases and J by 1 base, with 11 bases between the two germline ends. The CDR3 sequence: CASSSRPGTNEKLFF. CDR3 nucleotide sequence: TGCGCCAGCAGCTCTCGACCGGGAACTAATGAAAAACTGTTTTTT.

The chain couples TRBV15 to TRBJ1-1; D is ambiguous. CDR1 is LNHNV, CDR2 YYDKDF, per germline (reference sequence). Trimming removed 1 base from V and 4 bases from J, with 4 bases in between. The CDR3 length is 12 residues. DNA for the CDR3: TGTGCCACCAGCAGAGGAGTCACTGAAGCTTTCTTT. Its translation is CATSRGVTEAFF.

This clone was seen a handful of times. The V and J genes are TRBV9 and TRBJ2-3; no definite D call. CDR1 and CDR2 (germline): SGDLS, YYNGEE. The germline V and J ends were trimmed by 3 bases and 2 bases, with 10 bases remaining between them. The CDR3 is 14 residues long. The CDR3 sequence: CASSARIYTDTQYF. DNA for the CDR3: TGTGCCAGCAGCGCCAGGATATACACAGATACGCAGTATTTT.

CDR3 sequence: CASSLWGEDTQYF. The CDR3 DNA follows: TGCGCCAGCAGCTTGTGGGGGGAAGATACGCAGTATTTT. The chain combines TRBV5-1 with TRBJ2-3, with a possible D match to TRBD2 (6 bases). V was shortened by 1 base and J by 5 bases, with 8 bases between the two germline ends. The CDR3 spans 13 residues. The germline V gene has CDR1 SGHRS and CDR2 YFSETQ.

The CDR3 reads CASSQRGTEAFF. Here the CDR3 DNA reads TGCGCCAGCAGCCAACGGGGTACTGAAGCTTTCTTT. This chain links TRBV4-3 with TRBJ1-1; unclear D gene. Deletions cut 2 bases from V and 5 bases from J, with 6 bases between. CDR3 size: 12 residues. The germline gives CDR1 LGHNA, CDR2 YSLEER.

This rearrangement joins TRBV27 to TRBJ2-5; no definite D call. The CDR3 totals 12 residues. Per germline, CDR1 MNHEY and CDR2 SMNVEV (reference sequence). The V and J ends lost 1 base and 2 bases respectively, with 2 bases between them. The CDR3 coding sequence is TGTGCCAGCAGTTTATTACAAGAGACCCAGTACTTC. Protein sequence: CASSLLQETQYF.

This chain uses TRBV5-8 with TRBJ2-5, with TRBD2 identical over 15 bases. CDR1 SGHTS and CDR2 YDEGEE come from the germline V gene. CDR3 length: 17 residues. Trimming took 0 bases from V and 4 from J; bases not matched to a gene: 4. This chain's CDR3 is CASSLGTSGGAGETQYF. DNA for the CDR3: TGTGCCAGCAGCTTGGGGACTAGCGGGGGGGCCGGAGAGACCCAGTACTTC.

The rearrangement links TRBV7-2 to TRBJ2-7, with 9 bases fitting TRBD2. The V segment lost 2 bases and the J segment 6 bases; nucleotides outside the gene matches: 8. Germline V gene sequence: CDR1 SGHTA, CDR2 FQGNSA. There are 15 residues in the CDR3. This chain's CDR3 is CASSLYVRGGGEQYF. The CDR3 DNA follows: TGTGCCAGCAGCTTATATGTCCGCGGGGGGGGCGAGCAGTACTTC.

J is TRBJ2-1 and V is TRBV7-2; TRBD2 matches 7 bases. The CDR3 has 15 residues. From germline, CDR1 is SGHTA and CDR2 FQGNSA. V was clipped by 2 bases and J by 0 bases; unmatched bases: 1. As DNA, the CDR3 is TGTGCCAGCAGCTTAAGCGGGAACTCCTACAATGAGCAGTTCTTC. This gives the protein CASSLSGNSYNEQFF.

The chain employs TRBV6-6 and TRBJ2-3, with no clear D. The CDR3 has 13 amino acids. Looked up from germline, CDR1 is MNHNY and CDR2 is SVGAGI (reference sequence). Trimming removed 3 bases from V and 2 bases from J, with 6 bases in between. The CDR3 sequence is CASSYTDTDTQYF. As DNA, the CDR3 is TGTGCCAGCAGTTATACAGACACAGATACGCAGTATTTT.

V gene TRBV10-2 combines with J gene TRBJ1-5, with TRBD1 as a possible D gene (6 bases). Trimming removed 3 bases from V and 4 bases from J, with 10 bases in between. The CDR3 covers 14 residues. Germline V gene data show CDR1 as WSHSY and CDR2 as SAAADI. This CDR3 reads CASSENRDNQPQHF. As DNA, the CDR3 is TGCGCCAGCAGTGAAAACAGGGATAATCAGCCCCAGCATTTT.

This clone has just one count. This chain connects TRBV28 to TRBJ1-5; D not certain. V lost 6 bases, J lost 5 bases, and 14 bases lay in between. Germline V gives CDR1 MDHEN, CDR2 SYDVKM. This CDR3 comprises 14 residues. Here the CDR3 reads CASSLIGADQPQHF. For the CDR3, the DNA is TGTGCCAGCAGCTTAATAGGCGCGGATCAGCCCCAGCATTTT.

The chain carries TRBV28 and TRBJ2-7, with 8 positions matching TRBD2. The trim removed 5 bases at V and 6 bases at J, leaving 12 bases unmatched. This CDR3 comprises 15 residues. Germline assignment: CDR1 MDHEN and CDR2 SYDVKM. DNA for the CDR3: TGTGCCAGCAGTCCCCGGGGGGGACTACTTTTCGAGCAGTACTTC. Its protein is CASSPRGGLLFEQYF.

The chain joins TRBV2 to TRBJ1-1, with TRBD1 as a possible D gene (6 bases). Germline V gene lookup returns CDR1 SNHLY and CDR2 FYNNEI. V was pared by 8 bases and J by 1 base, with 11 bases between. The CDR3 is 13 residues long. The CDR3 loop is CASAGQWNTEAFF. CDR3 DNA: TGTGCCAGCGCCGGACAGTGGAACACTGAAGCTTTCTTT.

The chain combines TRBV12-5 with TRBJ2-1; 11 bases are shared with TRBD1. The CDR3 spans 15 residues. The J segment lost 2 bases and the V segment lost 5 bases, leaving 2 bases of the junction unmatched. The germline V gene encodes CDR1 LGHNT and CDR2 FRNRAP. The chain's CDR3 is CASGRDRGTYNEQFF. Here the CDR3 DNA reads TGTGCTAGTGGTAGGGACAGGGGGACCTACAATGAGCAGTTCTTC.

Concerning this clone itself: Its ends do not fully match the called genes, so a read error is possible. This rearrangement joins TRBV18 to TRBJ2-1; 10 bases fit TRBD1. This CDR3 region has 16 residues. Looked up from germline, CDR1 is KGHSH and CDR2 is LQKENI. CDR3 sequence: CASSPRFGTGDKEQFF. The CDR3 region has the DNA TGTGCCAGCTCACCACGATTTGGGACAGGGGACAAAGAGCAGTTCTTC.

The chain carries TRBV4-2 and TRBJ2-3, with 9 positions matching TRBD2. Trimming at V came to 0 bases and at J to 3 bases, leaving 13 bases not matched to a gene. Looked up from germline, CDR1 is LGHNA and CDR2 is YNFKEQ. The CDR3 is made up of 19 amino acids. The CDR3 region has the DNA TGTGCCAGCAGCCAAGATCGTGGGGTGGCTAGCGGGGCTACAGATACGCAGTATTTT. Translating it yields CASSQDRGVASGATDTQYF.

J is TRBJ2-5 and V is TRBV5-1, with a possible D match to TRBD2 (6 bases). The germline gives CDR1 SGHRS, CDR2 YFSETQ. This CDR3 spans 13 amino acids. The ends were cut back, 3 bases at V and 5 bases at J, with 11 bases in the middle. CDR3 bases: TGCGCCAGCAGCTGGGGGGACGGCGAGACCCAGTACTTC. Its translation: CASSWGDGETQYF. The entire variable domain, with the rest obtained from reference TRBV5-1 and TRBJ2-5, is as follows: KAGVTQTPRYLIKTRGQQVTLSCSPISGHRSVSWYQQTPGQGLQFLFEYFSETQRNKGNFPGRFSGRQFSNSRSEMNVSTLELGDSALYLCASSWGDGETQYFGPGTRLLVL.

The rearrangement links TRBV11-3 to TRBJ2-3; unclear D gene. The germline V and J ends were trimmed by 3 bases and 5 bases, with 9 bases remaining between them. The CDR3 runs to 13 residues. CDR1 is SGHNT and CDR2 is YENEEA in the germline V gene. CDR3 region: CASSLGVQDTQYF. The CDR3 DNA reads as TGTGCCAGCAGCTTGGGCGTCCAAGATACGCAGTATTTT.